This T cell receptor beta chain was retrieved from a study of T-cell reconstitution after alpha-beta-depleted transplantation in children. Overall study results and limits: By one year post-transplant, T-cell counts and diversity largely arose from T cells that were newly produced. Surviving recipient T cells and thymic progenitors accounted for the high day-60 TCRbeta diversity observed in some patients.

Unique molecular identifiers featured in how the TCRbeta library was prepared. MiXCR was run by TCRdb on the PCR reads, yielding one entry per CDR3 protein. There are some 100,000 distinct CDR3 sequences in the sample; less than 20% occur only once, and about 20% lies in the top ten. The sample holds many counts of this clonotype. Antigen unknown. The CDR3 has 15 amino acids. The V gene lost 4 bases and the J gene lost 5 bases, with 15 bases spanning the gap. The chain has TRBV12-3 or TRBV12-4 and TRBJ2-4; the D gene could be TRBD1 or TRBD2 (5 bases each). Sequences were derived from PBMCs, mostly from graft donor cells, sampled 180 days after TCRalphabeta/CD19-depleted stem cell transplant. This receptor was obtained from a male patient aged 2 to 10 who had a stem cell transplant for acute lymphoblastic leukemia, so the T cells may come from the graft donor. CDR3 bases: TGTGCCAGCAGTTACTGGGGGACGGGCGAAAACATTCAGTACTTC. Translated, it gives CASSYWGTGENIQYF.